What follows are 28 T cell receptor beta chains derived from one specimen sequenced in a study of CD8 T cells in ankylosing spondylitis. TCRdb analysed the 5' RACE reads with MiXCR anew, one entry per CDR3 protein. This sample has 100,000 to 150,000 distinct CDR3 sequences, with over 6.5% found just once. The sequencing input was blood, either unsorted or a sorted T cell fraction (not recorded which). The source of these receptors is a male donor with ankylosing spondylitis or in good health (not recorded which).

The sample holds many counts of this clonotype. The chain uses TRBV5-1 and TRBJ2-1; TRBD1 is a possible D gene (6 bases). CDR1 is SGHRS and CDR2 is YFSETQ in the germline V gene. The germline V and J ends were trimmed by 0 bases and 12 bases, with 16 bases remaining between them. This CDR3 spans 14 amino acids. Written as DNA, the CDR3 is TGCGCCAGCAGCTTGGATGAGGGGGTCAAGATGCAGTTCTTC. As protein: CASSLDEGVKMQFF.

This clonotype was counted many times. J is TRBJ2-7 and V is TRBV25-1; 13 bases agree with TRBD2. Germline-derived CDR1 and CDR2 are MGHDK and SYGVNS. V shed 4 bases and J 3 bases; nucleotides not matched to a gene: 3. CDR3 size: 15 residues. CDR3 sequence reads: CASSGGLAGIYEQYF. The DNA of the CDR3 is TGTGCCAGCAGTGGGGGACTAGCGGGGATCTACGAGCAGTACTTC.

This clonotype has ten or more counts. J is TRBJ2-2 and V is TRBV5-1, with TRBD1 as a possible D gene (5 bases). Trimming cost V 4 bases and J 6 bases, with 13 bases left between them. The CDR3 sequence is 14 residues long. Germline CDR1 is SGHRS and CDR2 is YFSETQ. The CDR3 spells CASSLRQSPGELFF. CDR3 nucleotide sequence: TGCGCCAGCAGCCTGAGACAGTCCCCCGGGGAGCTGTTTTTT. Full variable domain (outside the CDR3, taken from reference TRBV5-1 and TRBJ2-2): KAGVTQTPRYLIKTRGQQVTLSCSPISGHRSVSWYQQTPGQGLQFLFEYFSETQRNKGNFPGRFSGRQFSNSRSEMNVSTLELGDSALYLCASSLRQSPGELFFGEGSRLTVL.

This clonotype has ten or more counts. The CDR3 DNA is TGTGCCAGCAGCCAAGAGGACGGCTATAGCAATCAGCCCCAGCATTTT. Its protein is CASSQEDGYSNQPQHF. The chain recombines TRBV3-1 with TRBJ1-5; unclear D gene. This CDR3 spans 16 amino acids. Germline CDR1 and CDR2: LGHDT and YNNKEL (reference sequence). V dropped 0 bases and J dropped 0 bases, with 9 bases sitting between them.

This clonotype was seen at least ten times. The genes are TRBV7-6 and TRBJ2-1; 7 bases are a match to TRBD2. There are 14 residues in the CDR3. The ends lost 5 bases at V and 9 bases at J; junction bases unmatched: 10. Germline assignment: CDR1 SGHVS and CDR2 FNYEAQ. Here the CDR3 reads CASSQLAPGGEQFF. The DNA of the CDR3 is TGTGCCAGCAGCCAGCTAGCGCCGGGGGGTGAGCAGTTCTTC.

The gene calls are TRBV7-9 and TRBJ2-5; the D gene is possibly TRBD2 (5 bases). The CDR3 is 13 amino acids. Germline CDR1 is SEHNR and CDR2 is FQNEAQ (reference sequence). Trimming took 3 bases from V and 2 from J, leaving 7 bases between them. In DNA form, the CDR3 reads TGTGCCAGCAGCTTGTGGGAGCAAGAGACCCAGTACTTC. Translating gives CASSLWEQETQYF.

The table lists this clonotype with many counts. The genes are TRBV5-1 and TRBJ2-1; D assignment may be TRBD1 or TRBD2 (6 bases each). The CDR3 contains 14 residues. V shed 0 bases and J shed 9 bases, with 13 bases lying between them. Germline CDR1 and CDR2: SGHRS and YFSETQ. In nucleotides, the CDR3 is TGCGCCAGCAGCTTGGATTGGGGGGCAGGTGAGCAGTTCTTC. It translates to CASSLDWGAGEQFF.

In its sample, this clonotype was seen many times. V usage is TRBV11-1 and J usage is TRBJ2-3; a weak D match, TRBD2 (5 bases). Trimming cost V 6 bases and J 2 bases, with 12 bases left between them. Germline V gene sequence: CDR1 SGHAT, CDR2 FQDESV (reference sequence). The length of the CDR3 is 14 residues. CDR3 in amino acids: CASRGLAYTDTQYF. The CDR3 DNA sequence: TGTGCCAGCAGAGGGCTAGCCTACACAGATACGCAGTATTTT.

This clonotype was observed at least ten times. The chain joins TRBV10-3 to TRBJ2-5; 7 bases are a match to TRBD2. The CDR3 runs to 13 residues. V dropped 5 bases and J dropped 3; count of bases not matched to a gene: 3. The germline CDR1 and CDR2 sequences are ENHRY and SYGVKD. The DNA of the CDR3 is TGTGCCATCAGTTCGGCGGGGGAAGAGACCCAGTACTTC. Protein product: CAISSAGEETQYF.

This clonotype was found many times. This chain links TRBV20-1 with TRBJ2-7; tentatively, D is TRBD2 (6 bases). Trimming took 4 bases from V and 6 from J, leaving 16 bases between them. The germline CDR1 and CDR2 sequences are DFQATT and SNEGSKA (reference sequence). This CDR3 region has 13 residues. This CDR3 reads CSANSMGRTEQYF. CDR3 bases: TGCAGTGCTAACTCCATGGGGAGGACCGAGCAGTACTTC.

This clonotype was seen ten or more times. This sequence joins TRBV3-1 and TRBJ2-1; 7 bases fit TRBD2. The germline gives CDR1 LGHDT, CDR2 YNNKEL (reference sequence). The CDR3 extends over 13 amino acids. J lost 8 bases, V lost 2 bases, and 3 bases had no gene match. DNA of the CDR3: TGTGCCAGCAGCCAAATAGGGAGGGATGAGCAGTTCTTC. Translation: CASSQIGRDEQFF.

Many counts were recorded for this clonotype. V is TRBV5-5 and J is TRBJ2-2, with D unresolved. The CDR3 is made up of 15 amino acids. Germline V gene sequence: CDR1 SGHKS, CDR2 YYEKEE (reference sequence). The V and J ends lost 4 bases and 3 bases respectively, with 13 bases between them. Written as DNA, the CDR3 is TGTGCCAGCAGCCCCGGACGGACCTACACCGGGGAGCTGTTTTTT. Residues: CASSPGRTYTGELFF. Full variable domain (missing parts from reference TRBV5-5 and TRBJ2-2): DAGVTQSPTHLIKTRGQQVTLRCSPISGHKSVSWYQQVLGQGPQFIFQYYEKEERGRGNFPDRFSARQFPNYSSELNVNALLLGDSALYLCASSPGRTYTGELFFGEGSRLTVL.

This clonotype appeared many times. The chain is built from TRBV5-1 and TRBJ2-5; D is unclear. This CDR3 region has 16 residues. V was shortened by 2 bases and J by 5 bases, with 19 bases between the two germline ends. From germline, CDR1 is SGHRS and CDR2 YFSETQ. CDR3 residues: CASSLSPARYDETQYF. CDR3 sequence (DNA): TGCGCCAGCAGCTTATCCCCCGCTAGATATGATGAGACCCAGTACTTC.

Many counts were recorded for this clonotype. V is TRBV27 and J is TRBJ2-1, with D perhaps matching TRBD2 (6 bases). V was clipped by 7 bases and J by 0 bases, with 13 bases between them. In germline, CDR1 is MNHEY, CDR2 SMNVEV (reference sequence). CDR3 length: 15 amino acids. The CDR3 DNA reads TGTGCCAGCACCGAGGCAGCGGGCTCCTACAATGAGCAGTTCTTC. Amino acids: CASTEAAGSYNEQFF.

This clonotype was found many times. The rearrangement links TRBV7-2 to TRBJ2-7, with D uncertain. This CDR3 comprises 16 residues. CDR1 is SGHTA, CDR2 FQGNSA, per germline. The V gene lost 5 bases and the J gene lost 0 bases, with 17 bases spanning the gap. The CDR3 DNA reads TGTGCCAGCAGCCTCCTCAGTGACTCCAGCTCCTACGAGCAGTACTTC. It is translated as CASSLLSDSSSYEQYF.

This clonotype came up many times. The rearrangement joins TRBV28 to TRBJ2-2; D tentatively reads TRBD1 or TRBD2 (5 bases each). Trimming shortened V by 1 base and J by 4 bases, and 10 bases separated the two germline ends. The CDR3 is 15 amino acids. Germline V gives CDR1 MDHEN, CDR2 SYDVKM. CDR3 protein: CASSLLSGGTGELFF. The DNA of the CDR3 is TGTGCCAGCAGTTTATTGAGTGGGGGCACCGGGGAGCTGTTTTTT.

The rearrangement uses TRBV5-5 and TRBJ1-1, with D maybe TRBD1 (6 bases). CDR1 and CDR2 from the germline V gene are SGHKS and YYEKEE (reference sequence). Trimming shortened V by 5 bases and J by 7 bases, and 12 bases separated the two germline ends. CDR3 length equals 12 residues. DNA for the CDR3: TGTGCCAGCAGGGGGGGCGGCTTTGAAGCTTTCTTT. Its translation: CASRGGGFEAFF.

Only a few counts were recorded for this clonotype. The chain uses TRBV7-3 and TRBJ2-1, with D possibly matching TRBD1 (6 bases). V was trimmed by 0 bases and J by 4 bases, leaving 7 bases between them. CDR1 is SGHTA, CDR2 FQGTGA, per germline. The CDR3 runs 14 residues. The CDR3 bases are TGTGCCAGCAGCTTAACGAGGGGGTACAATGAGCAGTTCTTC. It is translated as CASSLTRGYNEQFF. The full variable domain, its missing parts supplied by reference TRBV7-3 and TRBJ2-1, is GAGVSQTPSNKVTEKGKYVELRCDPISGHTALYWYRQSLGQGPEFLIYFQGTGAADDSGLPNDRFFAVRPEGSVSTLKIQRTERGDSAVYLCASSLTRGYNEQFFGPGTRLTVL.

The sample holds many counts of this clonotype. The chain is built from TRBV5-1 and TRBJ2-1; 8 positions agree with TRBD1. V shed 7 bases and J 7 bases; nucleotides not matched to a gene: 13. Germline CDR1 is SGHRS and CDR2 is YFSETQ. The CDR3 extends over 15 amino acids. The CDR3 DNA is TGCGCCAGCGGGGTGCGGGCAGGGGGCTCGAATGAGCAGTTCTTC. The encoded protein is CASGVRAGGSNEQFF.

This clonotype was counted only a few times. A much larger clone lies a single base off, so this may be a read error. The J gene is TRBJ2-1, the V gene TRBV5-1; tentative D call: TRBD2 (5 bases). Trimming took off 4 bases at V and 0 bases at J, with 11 bases between the two ends. The germline V gene has CDR1 SGHRS and CDR2 YFSETQ. The CDR3 contains 15 residues. This CDR3 reads CASSAGLGSYNEQFF. The CDR3 DNA follows: TGCGCCAGCAGCGCCGGACTGGGCTCCTACAATGAGCAGTTCTTC.

This clonotype has ten or more counts. The rearrangement uses TRBV28 and TRBJ1-4; D is unresolved. Per the germline V gene, CDR1 is MDHEN and CDR2 is SYDVKM. The CDR3 length is 13 residues. V was pared by 6 bases and J by 3 bases, with 8 bases between. The CDR3 here is CASRASPNEKLFF. CDR3 in DNA: TGTGCCAGCAGGGCCAGCCCTAATGAAAAACTGTTTTTT.

This clonotype was detected ten times or more. The chain combines TRBV7-9 with TRBJ2-2; D is ambiguous. The germline V and J ends were trimmed by 4 bases and 4 bases, with 4 bases remaining between them. Germline V lookup: CDR1 SEHNR, CDR2 FQNEAQ (reference sequence). This CDR3 is 12 amino acids long. The CDR3 region has the DNA TGTGCCAGCAGCTCGGGCACCGGGGAGCTGTTTTTT. Translation: CASSSGTGELFF.

This clonotype has ten or more counts. V usage is TRBV5-1 and J usage is TRBJ2-7; 7 nucleotides line up with TRBD1. The trim removed 7 bases at V and 3 bases at J, leaving 10 bases unmatched. Per the germline V gene, CDR1 is SGHRS and CDR2 is YFSETQ. The CDR3 has 14 amino acids. The CDR3 protein is CASQPGQPGYEQYF. The DNA of the CDR3 is TGCGCCAGCCAACCGGGACAGCCGGGCTACGAGCAGTACTTC.

This clonotype was observed at least ten times. This chain links TRBV10-3 with TRBJ2-1; D possibly corresponds to TRBD2 (5 bases). Per germline, CDR1 ENHRY and CDR2 SYGVKD. V lost 4 bases to trimming and J lost 2 bases, with 9 bases between them. This CDR3 region has 14 residues. CDR3 DNA: TGTGCCATCAGTGGCGGACTTACCTACAATGAGCAGTTCTTC. Translating it yields CAISGGLTYNEQFF.

This clonotype appeared many times. The chain is built from TRBV5-1 and TRBJ2-7; possible D gene TRBD2, 5 bases. The germline V gene has CDR1 SGHRS and CDR2 YFSETQ. V was clipped by 7 bases and J by 6 bases, with 20 bases between them. The CDR3 consists of 14 residues. The DNA of the CDR3 is TGCGCCAGCTCCCAAGGGCTAGCAGGCTCCGAGCAGTACTTC. Protein: CASSQGLAGSEQYF.

There are many counts of this clonotype. V is TRBV24-1 and J is TRBJ2-6; D gene unclear. The CDR3 is 15 amino acids. Trimming removed 4 bases at V and 0 bases at J, with 6 bases between. Germline V gene sequence: CDR1 KGHDR, CDR2 SFDVKD. The chain's CDR3 is CATSERISGANVLTF. The CDR3, as DNA: TGTGCCACCAGTGAGAGAATCTCTGGGGCCAACGTCCTGACTTTC.

This clonotype was seen many times. The CDR3 sequence is CASSLNLDRGTGELFF. CDR3 nucleotides: TGCGCCAGCAGCCTGAACTTGGACAGGGGAACCGGGGAGCTGTTTTTT. The V and J genes are TRBV5-1 and TRBJ2-2; TRBD1 agrees at 9 bases. This CDR3 has 16 residues. Trimming took 4 bases from V and 5 from J; bases not matched to a gene: 9. CDR1 and CDR2 (germline): SGHRS, YFSETQ. Drawing the rest from reference TRBV5-1 and TRBJ2-2, the complete variable domain is KAGVTQTPRYLIKTRGQQVTLSCSPISGHRSVSWYQQTPGQGLQFLFEYFSETQRNKGNFPGRFSGRQFSNSRSEMNVSTLELGDSALYLCASSLNLDRGTGELFFGEGSRLTVL.

This clonotype was observed at least ten times. This sequence joins TRBV5-1 and TRBJ2-7; TRBD1 or TRBD2 may be the D gene (5 bases each). CDR1 is SGHRS and CDR2 is YFSETQ in the germline V gene. The CDR3 length is 14 residues. V shed 3 bases and J shed 5 bases, with 15 bases lying between them. The CDR3 coding sequence is TGCGCCAGCAGCTCTGGGACGGGGAACAACGAGCAGTACTTC. Protein: CASSSGTGNNEQYF.